This T cell receptor (beta chain) was observed in a study of blood T cell repertoires in COVID-19 (dated by TCRdb to 2020 to 2021). Turning to the overall study: Samples covering the acute and convalescent phases of COVID-19 were provided by collaborators in the United States, Italy and Spain. The prospective study material was composed of cDNA or gDNA derived from T cells, B-cell-depleted T cells, or PBMCs. Subjects who had been exposed to COVID-19, were actively infected with it, or had recovered from it provided the deeply sampled blood TCRbeta repertoires that made up the dataset. The repertoires were released in a freely available public database meant as a resource for research on the immune response to SARS-CoV-2. Samples came from the ongoing ImmuneRACE study (first 160 participants) plus 1,254 subjects from 6 global collaborators. Nearly every sample came with metadata listing a de-identified subject ID, COVID-19 status, age in years and sex. Where available, HLA class I and class II types were taken from metadata supplied by the sample provider and were not determined by assay-based typing. The research as a whole found: How much clinical and demographic metadata was included differed by source and by participant, and the metadata was provided uncurated.

Whole blood was collected in K2EDTA tubes by collaborating institutions according to the institutions' own protocols. Collaborator samples were shipped for TCRbeta analysis as frozen whole blood, isolated PBMCs, or DNA extracted from either sample type. TCRbeta CDR3 regions were amplified from genomic DNA using the immunoSEQ Assay, a bias-controlled multiplex PCR. The study's own analysis went as follows. The number of nucleated cells in each sample was estimated from the amplification of reference gene primers within the assay. Sequence reads were collapsed and filtered to measure the absolute abundance of every unique TCRbeta CDR3 rearrangement. Productive Simpson clonality was computed per sample as the square root of Simpson's diversity index over productive rearrangements. In TCRdb, the immuneACCESS table is reduced to in-frame sequences with V and J assigned. These tables do not hold every clone; where another copy was compared, an unresolved V gene accounts for under half, and the others remain unexplained. That table gives V, J and clone size, and the DNA gave D and trimming. Here the sample has more than 200,000 clones; approximately 79% occur a single time. The top ten constitute about 4% of the sample.

Worth noting for this clone: Its antigen specificity is not known. No much larger clone exists at a distance of one base, and base qualities are not known.

The sequence was collected from a middle-aged woman with active or convalescent COVID-19. Sequenced input: peripheral blood.

The DNA reads TGTGCCAGCAGCTTGTCCCTCTCCCAAGAGACCCAGTACTTC. Its protein is CASSLSLSQETQYF. The chain joins TRBV11-2 to TRBJ2-5; the D segment cannot be called with confidence. Deletion took 3 bases off V and 1 base off J, with a span of 9 bases between the germline ends. Including cysteine and phenylalanine, the CDR3 has 14 amino acids. CDR3 DNA only is kept here, 42 bases in frame from base 1. The germline V gene sets CDR1 to SGHAT and CDR2 to FQNNGV.